These 30 T cell receptor beta chains share one sample of origin, sequenced in a study of CD8 T cells in Susac syndrome. RNA was extracted with the RNeasy kit, and a quantity of roughly 0.5 to 1 ug was reverse transcribed using random hexamers. TCRdb processed the immunoSEQ multiplex PCR reads anew with MiXCR; each CDR3 protein has one entry. Found here are about 200,000 distinct CDR3 sequences, 90% to 95% of them singletons; the top ten hold 0.095% to 0.12%. Source material: CD4+ T cells from PBMCs. Source of these receptors: a human donor in good health.

The gene calls are TRBV9 and TRBJ1-2; tentatively, D is TRBD1 (6 bases). The CDR3 contains 15 residues. The germline V and J ends were trimmed by 3 bases and 5 bases, with 17 bases remaining between them. Germline CDR1 and CDR2: SGDLS and YYNGEE. For the CDR3, the DNA is TGTGCCAGCAGCGCATCTTCCGGGGGGCGATATGGCTACACCTTC. Translating gives CASSASSGGRYGYTF. Full variable domain (remainder filled in from reference TRBV9 and TRBJ1-2): DSGVTQTPKHLITATGQRVTLRCSPRSGDLSVYWYQQSLDQGLQFLIQYYNGEERAKGNILERFSAQQFPDLHSELNLSSLELGDSALYFCASSASSGGRYGYTFGSGTRLTVV.

This sequence joins TRBV25-1 and TRBJ2-7; TRBD1 or TRBD2 may be the D gene (5 bases each). Germline V gene lookup returns CDR1 MGHDK and CDR2 SYGVNS. The CDR3 contains 15 residues. The V gene lost 8 bases and the J gene lost 2 bases, with 19 bases spanning the gap. In nucleotides, the CDR3 is TGTGCCAGCTCGAGTGTGAGGGGCGACACCTACGAGCAGTACTTC. Its protein product is CASSSVRGDTYEQYF.

The chain couples TRBV29-1 to TRBJ1-1; D perhaps matches TRBD1 (5 bases). The CDR3 is 11 amino acids. Trimming took 3 bases from V and 8 from J, leaving 10 bases between them. From germline, CDR1 is SQVTM and CDR2 ANQGSEA. The CDR3 bases are TGCAGCGTTGAGGTGGGGGGAGAAGCTTTCTTT. This gives the protein CSVEVGGEAFF.

The chain links TRBV28 to TRBJ1-5; D is perhaps TRBD1 (5 bases). The CDR3 sequence is 17 residues long. From germline, CDR1 is MDHEN and CDR2 SYDVKM. V was cut by 10 bases and J by 3 bases, with 25 bases left in between. This CDR3 reads CAIGEGELTPINQPQHF. The CDR3 DNA reads TGTGCCATTGGAGAAGGGGAACTAACCCCTATCAATCAGCCCCAGCATTTT. Full variable domain (remainder filled in from reference TRBV28 and TRBJ1-5): DVKVTQSSRYLVKRTGEKVFLECVQDMDHENMFWYRQDPGLGLRLIYFSYDVKMKEKGDIPEGYSVSREKKERFSLILESASTNQTSMYLCAIGEGELTPINQPQHFGDGTRLSIL.

This sequence joins TRBV6-6 and TRBJ1-2; tentatively, D is TRBD1 (5 bases). Looked up from germline, CDR1 is MNHNY and CDR2 is SVGAGI (reference sequence). CDR3 length: 15 amino acids. V was shortened by 2 bases and J by 0 bases, with 10 bases between the two germline ends. As DNA, the CDR3 is TGTGCCAGCAGTTACCAAGGGACCTCTAACTATGGCTACACCTTC. Translation: CASSYQGTSNYGYTF.

The gene calls are TRBV12-3 or TRBV12-4 and TRBJ2-3; no clear D. Trimming removed 3 bases at V and 1 base at J, with 8 bases between. The CDR3 is made up of 14 amino acids. The CDR3 here is CASSFGQRTDTQYF. The DNA for the CDR3 is TGTGCCAGCAGTTTCGGCCAGCGCACAGATACGCAGTATTTT.

V and J are TRBV20-1 and TRBJ2-5; D possibly uses TRBD1 or TRBD2 (5 bases each). The CDR3 totals 14 residues. V lost 3 bases and J 3 bases, leaving 14 bases between the germline ends. Germline CDR1 and CDR2: DFQATT and SNEGSKA (reference sequence). The CDR3 sequence: CSASGAQGEETQYF. The CDR3 DNA sequence: TGCAGTGCTAGCGGGGCCCAGGGTGAAGAGACCCAGTACTTC.

This chain connects TRBV29-1 to TRBJ2-5; no reliable D call. CDR3 length: 13 residues. Germline assignment: CDR1 SQVTM and CDR2 ANQGSEA. With 5 bases removed from V and 0 bases from J, the gap between germline ends came to 10 bases. The DNA of the CDR3 is TGCAGCGTTTTGGGGAATTACCAAGAGACCCAGTACTTC. Its protein is CSVLGNYQETQYF.

The V and J genes are TRBV3-1 and TRBJ2-3; D not certain. CDR1 is LGHDT, CDR2 YNNKEL, per germline (reference sequence). V was cut by 10 bases and J by 2 bases, with 10 bases left in between. This CDR3 region has 12 residues. The CDR3 loop reads CATAPNTDTQYF. The CDR3 coding sequence is TGTGCCACGGCCCCAAACACAGATACGCAGTATTTT.

This clonotype was counted a single time. CDR3 sequence: CSANAGTEAFF. Here the CDR3 DNA reads TGCAGCGCCAACGCGGGAACTGAAGCTTTCTTT. This sequence joins TRBV29-1 and TRBJ1-1, with D unclear. V was pared by 7 bases and J by 5 bases, with 11 bases between. Germline loops: CDR1 SQVTM, CDR2 ANQGSEA. The CDR3 is made up of 11 amino acids.

J is TRBJ2-5 and V is TRBV29-1, with D unclear. With 2 bases removed from V and 4 bases from J, the gap between germline ends came to 2 bases. Germline loops: CDR1 SQVTM, CDR2 ANQGSEA. This CDR3 is 10 amino acids long. The CDR3 DNA follows: TGCAGCGTTGAAAGAGAGACCCAGTACTTC. Its translation is CSVERETQYF.

The V call is TRBV25-1, the J call TRBJ1-2, with a tentative D call TRBD1 (6 bases). V was pared by 4 bases and J by 4 bases, with 7 bases between. Germline V lookup: CDR1 MGHDK, CDR2 SYGVNS. The CDR3 totals 12 residues. CDR3 region: CASSGDIYGYTF. CDR3 in DNA: TGTGCCAGCAGTGGGGACATCTATGGCTACACCTTC.

This chain uses TRBV18 with TRBJ1-3, with D uncertain. There are 14 residues in the CDR3. Trimming shortened V by 8 bases and J by 0 bases, and 11 bases separated the two germline ends. Germline-derived CDR1 and CDR2 are KGHSH and LQKENI. In DNA, the CDR3 is TGTGCCAGCGCCGACACGAACTCTGGAAACACCATATATTTT. Translating gives CASADTNSGNTIYF.

The gene calls are TRBV7-9 and TRBJ2-7; D is uncertain. Germline-derived CDR1 and CDR2 are SEHNR and FQNEAQ (reference sequence). The CDR3 consists of 13 residues. V was shortened by 7 bases and J by 2 bases, with 12 bases between the two germline ends. The CDR3, as DNA: TGTGCCAGCAACCCGGTGGCAGCCTACGAGCAGTACTTC. Residues: CASNPVAAYEQYF.

This chain joins TRBV20-1 and TRBJ1-6; 7 bases fit TRBD1. The V segment lost 2 bases and the J segment 0 bases; nucleotides outside the gene matches: 7. Germline V lookup: CDR1 DFQATT, CDR2 SNEGSKA (reference sequence). The CDR3 runs 17 residues. The CDR3 sequence is CSARRLDRTSYNSPLHF. The DNA for the CDR3 is TGCAGTGCTAGAAGGCTGGACAGGACCTCCTATAATTCACCCCTCCACTTT.

This clonotype was observed once. The V call is TRBV7-9, the J call TRBJ2-1; 8 positions agree with TRBD2. The CDR3 contains 15 residues. Germline values: CDR1 SEHNR, CDR2 FQNEAQ (reference sequence). V was clipped by 4 bases and J by 8 bases; unmatched bases: 10. Written as DNA, the CDR3 is TGTGCCAGCAGCTCTACAACCGGGAGGGCGGATGAGCAGTTCTTC. This translates into CASSSTTGRADEQFF.

This clonotype was seen a single time. The CDR3 DNA is TGTGCCAGCAGCTCTACCTTAGCCAAAAACATTCAGTACTTC. Amino acids: CASSSTLAKNIQYF. V gene TRBV14 combines with J gene TRBJ2-4; no reliable D call. Germline CDR1 SGHDN, CDR2 FVKESK. The V end was cut by 5 bases, the J end by 0 bases, with 8 bases between. This CDR3 region has 14 residues.

This clonotype was detected once. The chain couples TRBV27 to TRBJ1-1, with 7 bases matching TRBD1. Germline CDR1 is MNHEY and CDR2 is SMNVEV (reference sequence). V trimming: 0 bases; J trimming: 0 bases; junction bases outside the gene matches: 1. This CDR3 has 15 residues. CDR3 region: CASSLSGQVNTEAFF. Here the CDR3 DNA reads TGTGCCAGCAGTTTATCAGGACAGGTGAACACTGAAGCTTTCTTT.

J is TRBJ2-5 and V is TRBV3-1; possibly TRBD2 for D (6 bases). Germline CDR1 reads LGHDT; CDR2 reads YNNKEL (reference sequence). The V and J ends lost 4 bases and 0 bases respectively, with 9 bases between them. The CDR3 totals 14 residues. Here the CDR3 DNA reads TGTGCCAGCAGCCCCTCTAGCGACCAAGAGACCCAGTACTTC. This gives the protein CASSPSSDQETQYF.

This chain uses TRBV29-1 with TRBJ2-4; 8 positions agree with TRBD2. The CDR3 extends over 15 amino acids. CDR1 SQVTM and CDR2 ANQGSEA come from the germline V gene. The trim removed 7 bases at V and 1 base at J, leaving 9 bases unmatched. The CDR3 DNA follows: TGCAGCGACCCGAGTAGCGGGAAGGCCAAAAACATTCAGTACTTC. This sequence encodes CSDPSSGKAKNIQYF.

This clonotype was seen only once. The chain is built from TRBV2 and TRBJ2-1, with a tentative D call TRBD2 (5 bases). Trimming removed 3 bases from V and 3 bases from J, with 9 bases in between. Per the germline V gene, CDR1 is SNHLY and CDR2 is FYNNEI. This CDR3 has 14 amino acids. CDR3 protein: CASSDLEDYNEQFF. The CDR3 DNA reads as TGTGCCAGCAGTGATCTGGAGGACTACAATGAGCAGTTCTTC.

For the CDR3, the DNA is TGTGCCAGCAGCTTAGAAGGTCACTATGGCTACACCTTC. Translating gives CASSLEGHYGYTF. This chain connects TRBV7-2 to TRBJ1-2; D is unclear. The V end was cut by 1 base, the J end by 3 bases, with 6 bases between. Germline CDR1 SGHTA, CDR2 FQGNSA. The CDR3 loop spans 13 amino acids.

The chain has TRBV10-3 and TRBJ1-4; D is ambiguous. The V end was cut by 10 bases, the J end by 8 bases, with 17 bases between. The CDR3 has 13 residues. Germline CDR1 is ENHRY and CDR2 is SYGVKD. CDR3: CATQPDLTEKLFF. The CDR3 coding sequence is TGTGCCACCCAGCCCGACTTGACCGAAAAACTGTTTTTT.

This chain links TRBV2 with TRBJ1-5, with 7 positions matching TRBD1. V was clipped by 4 bases and J by 6 bases; unmatched bases: 9. CDR1 is SNHLY, CDR2 FYNNEI, per germline. The CDR3 extends over 15 amino acids. CDR3 bases: TGTGCCAGCAGTGCGCACAGGGGTGAGGGTCAGCCCCAGCATTTT. Its translation: CASSAHRGEGQPQHF.

Concerning this clonotype: The CDR3 does not close with the conserved phenylalanine or tryptophan, likely indicating a read error. V is TRBV20-1 and J is TRBJ2-1; 8 positions match TRBD2. With 5 bases clipped from V and 3 bases from J, the junction kept 6 bases outside the gene matches. Germline-derived CDR1 and CDR2 are DFQATT and SNEGSKA (reference sequence). This CDR3 has 14 amino acids. As DNA, the CDR3 is TGCAGTGCTTCCCGCGGGAGGAACTACAATGAGCAGTTCCTC. This encodes CSASRGRNYNEQFL.

V and J are TRBV19 and TRBJ1-2; 7 bases match TRBD1. V lost 3 bases to trimming and J lost 4 bases; unmatched junction nucleotides: 11. The germline V gene has CDR1 LNHDA and CDR2 SQIVND (reference sequence). The CDR3 has 16 residues. The CDR3 nucleotides read TGTGCCAGTAGTATGGCGACAGGGATGGTAAGCTATGGCTACACCTTC. Encoded protein: CASSMATGMVSYGYTF.

The chain combines TRBV3-1 with TRBJ2-5; TRBD1 might be the D (6 bases). The CDR3 loop spans 14 amino acids. Trimming stripped 6 bases from V and 4 bases from J, with 15 bases between. Germline CDR1 LGHDT, CDR2 YNNKEL (reference sequence). This chain's CDR3 is CASSFRGPGETQYF. The CDR3 DNA sequence: TGTGCCAGCAGTTTCAGGGGACCCGGAGAGACCCAGTACTTC.

This clonotype appeared a single time. The CDR3 protein is CSVAEGRIEAFF. CDR3 nucleotide sequence: TGCAGCGTCGCAGAGGGGCGTATTGAAGCTTTCTTT. The chain employs TRBV29-1 and TRBJ1-1, with D possibly TRBD1 on 5 matching bases. The CDR3 length is 12 residues. Germline V CDR1 and CDR2: SQVTM, ANQGSEA. Trimming left V 6 bases short and J 7 bases short, with 15 bases between. Combining the CDR3 with reference TRBV29-1 and TRBJ1-1 gives the whole variable domain SAVISQKPSRDICQRGTSLTIQCQVDSQVTMMFWYRQQPGQSLTLIATANQGSEATYESGFVIDKFPISRPNLTFSTLTVSNMSPEDSSIYLCSVAEGRIEAFFGQGTRLTVV.

The V call is TRBV20-1, the J call TRBJ2-7; TRBD2 is a possible D gene (6 bases). V lost 5 bases and J 2 bases, leaving 16 bases between the germline ends. This CDR3 contains 14 residues. Germline assignment: CDR1 DFQATT and CDR2 SNEGSKA (reference sequence). CDR3 sequence: CSAGGRGGTYEQYF. CDR3 nucleotide sequence: TGCAGTGCTGGCGGGCGGGGAGGCACCTACGAGCAGTACTTC.

The chain joins TRBV29-1 to TRBJ1-1; tentative D call: TRBD1 (6 bases). Trimming left V 2 bases short and J 11 bases short, with 12 bases between. The CDR3 spans 11 residues. CDR1 and CDR2 (germline): SQVTM, ANQGSEA. CDR3 protein: CSVESGGSAFF. DNA for the CDR3: TGCAGCGTTGAAAGCGGGGGCTCTGCTTTCTTT.